One and the same sample provided the 8 T cell receptor beta chains below, sequenced in a study of cytomegalovirus exposure and HLA in healthy donors. PCR involved 60 Vbeta and 13 Jbeta primers. Measured with immunoSEQ multiplex PCR; TCRdb has only the in-frame clones, and not every one. In the table there are approximately 170,000 clones, 60% to 80% of which are singletons. The source material was PBMCs. Every receptor here comes from a woman aged 25 to 39 in good health and CMV-seropositive.

CDR3 coding DNA: TGTGCCAGCAGCCTTGGACTAGCGGGACGGGCAGATACGCAGTATTTT. Translating gives CASSLGLAGRADTQYF. The chain recombines TRBV11-2 with TRBJ2-3; 12 nucleotides align to TRBD2. The CDR3 is 16 amino acids. With 5 bases clipped from V and 4 bases from J, the junction kept 7 bases outside the gene matches. Germline V gives CDR1 SGHAT, CDR2 FQNNGV.

The gene calls are TRBV11-2 and TRBJ2-7; 12 nucleotides match TRBD2. CDR1 and CDR2 from the germline V gene are SGHAT and FQNNGV. CDR3 size: 15 residues. The junction had 3 bases not matched to a gene; V was cut back by 6 bases and J by 0 bases. The DNA of the CDR3 is TGTGCCAGCAGACGGACTAGCGGGATCTCCTACGAGCAGTACTTC. Translating gives CASRRTSGISYEQYF.

The chain combines TRBV4-2 with TRBJ2-5; no clear D. The ends were cut back, 0 bases at V and 2 bases at J, with 7 bases in the middle. The CDR3 has 14 amino acids. From germline, CDR1 is LGHNA and CDR2 YNFKEQ. CDR3 protein: CASSQDWAQETQYF. The DNA for the CDR3 is TGTGCCAGCAGCCAAGATTGGGCACAAGAGACCCAGTACTTC.

This clone was detected only a few times. The J gene is TRBJ2-3, the V gene TRBV4-1, with D possibly TRBD2 on 5 matching bases. Trimming left V 1 base short and J 2 bases short, with 7 bases between. Germline CDR1 reads MGHRA; CDR2 reads YSYEKL. The CDR3 extends over 14 amino acids. The CDR3 sequence: CASSQAGVTDTQYF. As DNA, the CDR3 is TGCGCCAGCAGCCAAGCCGGGGTCACAGATACGCAGTATTTT.

Remarks on this clone: An end of the junction does not agree with germline; a read error may underlie this. Different DNA sequences within this sample yield the same CDR3. The chain combines TRBV20-1 with TRBJ2-3; no clear D gene. The CDR3 sequence is 10 residues long. Per the germline V gene, CDR1 is DFQATT and CDR2 is SNEGSKA (reference sequence). CDR3 region: CSARETSEIF. For the CDR3, the DNA is TGCAGTGCTAGGGAGACCAGCGAGATTTTT.

This chain connects TRBV4-2 to TRBJ2-2, with D possibly TRBD2 on 5 matching bases. Per germline, CDR1 LGHNA and CDR2 YNFKEQ. V gave up 0 bases and J gave up 3 bases, with 14 bases separating them. This CDR3 comprises 17 residues. The CDR3 region is CASSQDRASSYTGELFF. The CDR3 DNA is TGTGCCAGCAGCCAAGATAGGGCTAGCAGCTACACCGGGGAGCTGTTTTTT.

This sequence joins TRBV19 and TRBJ1-1; D gene uncertain. V shed 5 bases and J shed 1 base, with 11 bases lying between them. The CDR3 covers 14 residues. Germline V gene data show CDR1 as LNHDA and CDR2 as SQIVND (reference sequence). The CDR3 DNA follows: TGTGCCAGTAGTGGGTTACAGTGGAACACTGAAGCTTTCTTT. Amino acid sequence: CASSGLQWNTEAFF.

This clone was found once. The V gene is TRBV19, the J gene TRBJ2-3; 7 bases are shared with TRBD2. This CDR3 region has 16 residues. Unmatched junction bases numbered 6, after V lost 3 bases and J lost 0 bases. Per germline, CDR1 LNHDA and CDR2 SQIVND (reference sequence). The CDR3 region has the DNA TGTGCCAGTAGTATGGCGGGGGACGCTAGCACAGATACGCAGTATTTT. Residues: CASSMAGDASTDTQYF.